These 32 T cell receptor beta chains were all obtained from the same sample, sequenced in a study of cytomegalovirus exposure and HLA in healthy donors. Amplification used 60 Vbeta primers and 13 Jbeta primers. The assay was immunoSEQ multiplex PCR, and TCRdb's table has in-frame clones only and misses some. Of approximately 210,000 clones listed, about nine tenths are singletons. Sequences were obtained from PBMCs. These receptors all come from a man aged 30 to 45 in good health and CMV-seronegative.

The chain is built from TRBV9 and TRBJ2-3, with 10 bases lining up with TRBD2. CDR1 and CDR2 (germline): SGDLS, YYNGEE. V lost 4 bases to trimming and J lost 3 bases; unmatched junction nucleotides: 5. The CDR3 runs 15 residues. CDR3 coding DNA: TGTGCCAGCAGCTTAGAGACTAGCGGGACAGATACGCAGTATTTT. Its translation is CASSLETSGTDTQYF.

CDR3 sequence reads: CASSQERGLAGAHEQYF. The CDR3 DNA reads as TGTGCCAGCAGCCAAGAAAGGGGACTAGCGGGAGCCCACGAGCAGTACTTC. The chain recombines TRBV14 with TRBJ2-7, with 14 bases matching TRBD2. CDR1 is SGHDN, CDR2 FVKESK, per germline. Trimming at V came to 0 bases and at J to 5 bases, leaving 6 bases not matched to a gene. This CDR3 has 17 amino acids.

The chain couples TRBV27 to TRBJ2-3, with 9 bases aligning to TRBD2. Germline CDR1 and CDR2: MNHEY and SMNVEV (reference sequence). V shed 4 bases, J shed 4 bases, and the junction held 3 bases outside the gene matches. This CDR3 comprises 14 residues. The CDR3 DNA reads TGTGCCAGCAGTTCCGGGACTAGCCCAGATACGCAGTATTTT. Amino acids: CASSSGTSPDTQYF.

V usage is TRBV5-1 and J usage is TRBJ2-5; TRBD2 agrees at 10 bases. The CDR3 contains 15 residues. The germline V gene encodes CDR1 SGHRS and CDR2 YFSETQ. V dropped 2 bases and J dropped 2; count of bases not matched to a gene: 3. This chain's CDR3 is CASSFGLAVQETQYF. Written as DNA, the CDR3 is TGCGCCAGCAGCTTCGGACTAGCGGTACAAGAGACCCAGTACTTC.

The chain is built from TRBV30 and TRBJ2-1; D possibly corresponds to TRBD2 (6 bases). With 4 bases removed from V and 4 bases from J, the gap between germline ends came to 8 bases. From germline, CDR1 is GTSNPN and CDR2 SVGIG (reference sequence). This CDR3 has 12 amino acids. CDR3 in DNA: TGTGCCTGGAATCTAGCGTACAATGAGCAGTTCTTC. Translation: CAWNLAYNEQFF.

This clone was observed once. The rearrangement links TRBV15 to TRBJ2-3, with D possibly being TRBD2 (6 bases). The CDR3 totals 15 residues. Between the trimmed V and J ends, which lost 0 bases and 0 bases, there was a span of 7 bases. CDR1 is LNHNV, CDR2 YYDKDF, per germline (reference sequence). CDR3 sequence: CATSREGTSTDTQYF. CDR3 nucleotide sequence: TGTGCCACCAGCAGAGAGGGGACTAGCACAGATACGCAGTATTTT.

This chain uses TRBV15 with TRBJ2-4; D is possibly TRBD2 (6 bases). The CDR3 has 13 residues. V was trimmed by 1 base and J by 6 bases, leaving 7 bases between them. Germline lookup yields CDR1 LNHNV and CDR2 YYDKDF (reference sequence). CDR3 nucleotides: TGTGCCACCAGCAGAGCCGGGGGAAACATTCAGTACTTC. Protein product: CATSRAGGNIQYF. Based on the CDR3 plus reference TRBV15 and TRBJ2-4, the full variable domain is DAMVIQNPRYQVTQFGKPVTLSCSQTLNHNVMYWYQQKSSQAPKLLFHYYDKDFNNEADTPDNFQSRRPNTSFCFLDIRSPGLGDTAMYLCATSRAGGNIQYFGAGTRLSVL.

The chain has TRBV18 and TRBJ2-1, with 10 nucleotides matching TRBD2. Per the germline V gene, CDR1 is KGHSH and CDR2 is LQKENI. The junction had 5 bases not matched to a gene; V was cut back by 4 bases and J by 8 bases. This CDR3 is built from 14 residues. The DNA for the CDR3 is TGTGCCAGCTCACTGCCGGGACTAGCGTATGAGCAGTTCTTC. Translating gives CASSLPGLAYEQFF.

The J gene is TRBJ1-5, the V gene TRBV2, with D perhaps matching TRBD1 (6 bases). CDR1 and CDR2 from the germline V gene are SNHLY and FYNNEI. Trimming took off 4 bases at V and 7 bases at J, with 14 bases between the two ends. The CDR3 extends over 14 amino acids. DNA for the CDR3: TGTGCCAGCAGTGTGAGGACAGTAGGACAGCCCCAGCATTTT. The encoded protein is CASSVRTVGQPQHF.

J is TRBJ2-1 and V is TRBV11-2; D is perhaps TRBD2 (5 bases). V was shortened by 2 bases and J by 0 bases, with 8 bases between the two germline ends. Germline V gives CDR1 SGHAT, CDR2 FQNNGV. The CDR3 is 15 amino acids. Here the CDR3 reads CASSLLALSYNEQFF. The CDR3 bases are TGTGCCAGCAGCTTATTAGCGCTCTCCTACAATGAGCAGTTCTTC.

This clone was counted between two and nine times. The rearrangement links TRBV9 to TRBJ2-3; D gene uncertain. Germline loops: CDR1 SGDLS, CDR2 YYNGEE. The CDR3 covers 13 residues. V dropped 4 bases and J dropped 0 bases, with 6 bases sitting between them. The CDR3 is CASSYLSTDTQYF. CDR3 nucleotides: TGTGCCAGCAGCTACTTAAGCACAGATACGCAGTATTTT. The whole variable domain, filled in from reference TRBV9 and TRBJ2-3, reads DSGVTQTPKHLITATGQRVTLRCSPRSGDLSVYWYQQSLDQGLQFLIQYYNGEERAKGNILERFSAQQFPDLHSELNLSSLELGDSALYFCASSYLSTDTQYFGPGTRLTVL.

The rearrangement uses TRBV28 and TRBJ1-2; D may be TRBD1 (6 bases). V was clipped by 7 bases and J by 5 bases, with 14 bases between them. The CDR3 consists of 13 residues. Germline-derived CDR1 and CDR2 are MDHEN and SYDVKM. This CDR3 reads CASTLDRRYGYTF. The CDR3 DNA sequence: TGTGCCAGCACCCTCGACAGGAGGTATGGCTACACCTTC.

CDR3: CASKLLGQGQETQYF. DNA for the CDR3: TGTGCCAGCAAACTTCTGGGACAGGGACAAGAGACCCAGTACTTC. The rearrangement joins TRBV5-6 to TRBJ2-5; TRBD1 aligns across 9 bases. V lost 6 bases, J lost 2 bases, and 8 bases stayed unmatched. The CDR3 loop spans 15 amino acids. Germline V gene sequence: CDR1 SGHDT, CDR2 YYEEEE.

This clone was seen only once. The V gene is TRBV6-6, the J gene TRBJ2-7; tentatively, D is TRBD2 (5 bases). V was clipped by 2 bases and J by 7 bases, with 12 bases between them. The germline gives CDR1 MNHNY, CDR2 SVGAGI (reference sequence). The CDR3 runs 13 residues. CDR3 sequence reads: CASSYDYTGEQYF. CDR3 bases: TGTGCCAGCAGTTACGACTATACCGGAGAGCAGTACTTC.

This chain connects TRBV15 to TRBJ1-1, with TRBD1 matching 10 bases. Germline V CDR1 and CDR2: LNHNV, YYDKDF (reference sequence). This CDR3 spans 17 amino acids. Unmatched junction bases numbered 7, after V lost 3 bases and J lost 0 bases. The CDR3 nucleotides are TGTGCCACCAGCAGCTTCGACAGGGGGCGGGTGAACACTGAAGCTTTCTTT. Protein product: CATSSFDRGRVNTEAFF.

The chain uses TRBV30 and TRBJ2-1, with 8 bases lining up with TRBD2. Germline loops: CDR1 GTSNPN, CDR2 SVGIG (reference sequence). The CDR3 runs to 16 residues. With V trimmed by 8 bases and J by 1 base, 13 bases remained unmatched. The CDR3 DNA follows: TGTGCCGGGTCGGGGGGGGGAGAAACATCCTACAATGAGCAGTTCTTC. Translation gives CAGSGGGETSYNEQFF.

V gene TRBV7-5 combines with J gene TRBJ2-7; whether TRBD1, the table's D call, matches the DNA was not checked. TRBV7-5 has pseudogene status. This CDR3 region has 15 residues. CDR3 in amino acids: CARIILRGTPYEQYF. The CDR3 bases are TGTGCCAGAATCATACTCAGGGGGACCCCCTACGAGCAGTACTTC.

V is TRBV9 and J is TRBJ2-1; D gene uncertain. The CDR3 has 14 amino acids. V was pared by 0 bases and J by 9 bases, with 13 bases between. Germline CDR1 is SGDLS and CDR2 is YYNGEE. The CDR3 loop is CASSVEGVSGEQFF. For the CDR3, the DNA is TGTGCCAGCAGCGTAGAAGGAGTTTCCGGTGAGCAGTTCTTC.

CDR3 coding DNA: TGTGCCAGCAGCTTCAGGCGGGGCACCCGCACAGATACGCAGTATTTT. This encodes CASSFRRGTRTDTQYF. This chain links TRBV11-2 with TRBJ2-3; tentatively, D is TRBD2 (6 bases). Trimming took 3 bases from V and 1 from J, leaving 14 bases between them. The CDR3 contains 16 residues. From germline, CDR1 is SGHAT and CDR2 FQNNGV.

V usage is TRBV20-1 and J usage is TRBJ1-1, with D unresolved. In germline, CDR1 is DFQATT, CDR2 SNEGSKA (reference sequence). The CDR3 covers 10 residues. Trimming shortened V by 3 bases and J by 8 bases, and 7 bases separated the two germline ends. The CDR3 is CSASEEEAFF. The CDR3 DNA is TGCAGTGCTAGCGAGGAAGAAGCTTTCTTT.

This clone was found once. Other DNA sequences of this sample code for an identical CDR3. This rearrangement joins TRBV5-5 to TRBJ1-2, with unresolved D. The CDR3 is 15 amino acids. Per the germline V gene, CDR1 is SGHKS and CDR2 is YYEKEE (reference sequence). V gave up 0 bases and J gave up 7 bases, with 16 bases separating them. CDR3 protein: CASSLAYSAPGGYTF. CDR3 DNA: TGTGCCAGCAGCTTGGCTTATTCGGCTCCAGGTGGCTACACCTTC.

This clone showed up just a few times. The rearrangement uses TRBV19 and TRBJ2-1; 10 bases agree with TRBD2. The CDR3 covers 15 residues. Germline V lookup: CDR1 LNHDA, CDR2 SQIVND (reference sequence). J lost 7 bases, V lost 0 bases, and 3 bases had no gene match. Written as DNA, the CDR3 is TGTGCCAGTAGTATAGATGCTAGCGGGGGTAATGAGCAGTTCTTC. Translated, it gives CASSIDASGGNEQFF.

J is TRBJ2-7 and V is TRBV5-1, with 9 bases identical to TRBD1. Germline lookup yields CDR1 SGHRS and CDR2 YFSETQ. V gave up 3 bases and J gave up 0 bases; unmatched junction bases: 4. The CDR3 runs 15 residues. This CDR3 reads CASSWGDRDSYEQYF. The CDR3 nucleotides read TGCGCCAGCAGCTGGGGGGACAGGGACTCCTACGAGCAGTACTTC.

CDR3 bases: TGTGCCAGTAGTATCACTGCGGGAAGGTTCTACGAGCAGTACTTC. Translating it yields CASSITAGRFYEQYF. The rearrangement joins TRBV19 to TRBJ2-7, with a tentative D call TRBD2 (6 bases). V was clipped by 3 bases and J by 3 bases, with 15 bases between them. This CDR3 has 15 amino acids. Germline CDR1 is LNHDA and CDR2 is SQIVND (reference sequence). Using reference TRBV19 and TRBJ2-7 for the parts outside the CDR3, the full variable domain is DGGITQSPKYLFRKEGQNVTLSCEQNLNHDAMYWYRQDPGQGLRLIYYSQIVNDFQKGDIAEGYSVSREKKESFPLTVTSAQKNPTAFYLCASSITAGRFYEQYFGPGTRLTVT.

This clone occurred once. Mismatch with germline at one junction end may stem from a read error. The chain is built from TRBV7-7 and TRBJ2-1; TRBD2 is a possible D gene (6 bases). In germline, CDR1 is SSHAT, CDR2 FNYEAQ (reference sequence). CDR3 length: 15 residues. The CDR3, as DNA: TGTGCTAGCAGCTTAGGACTATCGAACAACAATGAGCAGTTCTTC. Translating it yields CASSLGLSNNNEQFF.

This sequence joins TRBV5-6 and TRBJ1-2; D is ambiguous. This CDR3 comprises 14 residues. CDR1 SGHDT and CDR2 YYEEEE come from the germline V gene. Trimming removed 2 bases from V and 6 bases from J, with 14 bases in between. CDR3 nucleotide sequence: TGTGCCAGCAGCTTCGTGTCCCCGGGTGATGGCTACACCTTC. This gives the protein CASSFVSPGDGYTF.

This sequence joins TRBV7-9 and TRBJ1-4; D unresolved. V dropped 8 bases and J dropped 7 bases, with 17 bases sitting between them. Germline values: CDR1 SEHNR, CDR2 FQNEAQ (reference sequence). The length of the CDR3 is 14 residues. The CDR3 DNA sequence: TGTGCCAGCTCGGCCACACCGTCTAGTGAAAAACTGTTTTTT. This encodes CASSATPSSEKLFF.

This clone was seen a single time. The junction and the germline gene differ at one end; a read error may be behind it. This chain uses TRBV7-7 with TRBJ2-5; D remains ambiguous. Germline-derived CDR1 and CDR2 are SSHAT and FNYEAQ (reference sequence). The CDR3 runs to 14 residues. CDR3 protein: CASSPSSSQETQYF. For the CDR3, the DNA is TGTGCTAGCAGCCCAAGTAGTAGCCAAGAGACCCAGTACTTC.

V is TRBV13 and J is TRBJ2-2; 8 positions match TRBD1. Unmatched junction bases numbered 2, after V lost 4 bases and J lost 1 base. The CDR3 totals 15 residues. Germline values: CDR1 PRHDT, CDR2 FYEKMQ (reference sequence). CDR3 DNA sequence: TGTGCCAGCAGCTCCGGACAGGGGAACACCGGGGAGCTGTTTTTT. This encodes CASSSGQGNTGELFF.

The rearrangement uses TRBV6-5 and TRBJ2-2, with 11 bases fitting TRBD1. Germline V gene sequence: CDR1 MNHEY, CDR2 SVGAGI. The CDR3 totals 16 residues. V was pared by 3 bases and J by 5 bases, with 5 bases of the junction left unmatched. Here the CDR3 DNA reads TGTGCCAGCAGTTATGAAGGGACAGGGGGGACCGGGGAGCTGTTTTTT. The encoded protein is CASSYEGTGGTGELFF.

This clone was counted at least ten times. The rearrangement joins TRBV11-2 to TRBJ1-2; D is perhaps TRBD1 (6 bases). There are 13 residues in the CDR3. V dropped 1 base and J dropped 5 bases, with 8 bases sitting between them. In germline, CDR1 is SGHAT, CDR2 FQNNGV. Written as DNA, the CDR3 is TGTGCCAGCAGCTTAGGACAGGTATATGGCTACACCTTC. Its translation is CASSLGQVYGYTF.

The chain couples TRBV27 to TRBJ1-2; possible D gene TRBD1, 6 bases. Trimming removed 8 bases from V and 7 bases from J, with 17 bases in between. This CDR3 has 13 amino acids. The germline V gene encodes CDR1 MNHEY and CDR2 SMNVEV (reference sequence). Here the CDR3 DNA reads TGTGCCAGCCGCGGCAGGGGAAGGGCTGGCTACACCTTC. Its protein is CASRGRGRAGYTF.